This T cell receptor beta chain was sequenced for a study of CD4+ T cells in melanoma. The study's findings and limits: CD8+ T cell, macrophage and B cell function reportedly correlated with neoantigen-specific CD4+ T cells. Diverse differentiation states were reported for melanoma neoantigen-specific CD4+ T cells.

Germline values: CDR1 SNHLY, CDR2 FYNNEI. The CDR3 is 13 amino acids. With regard to this clone: The antigen is undetermined. Relative to the germline gene, one junction end is altered; a read error may explain this.

Here immunoSEQ multiplex PCR was the method, and the copy in TCRdb shows in-frame clones only, minus some. The sample has 9,000 to 13,000 clones, around 60% seen once. This clonotype was sampled from a human donor with melanoma. J is TRBJ1-2 and V is TRBV2, with D possibly TRBD1 on 5 matching bases. Material for sequencing was cells from a culture (not recorded whether cultured in vitro). This chain's CDR3 is CASSGLTVQAIDF. In nucleotides, the CDR3 is TGTGCCAGCAGTGGCTTGACAGTTCAGGCGATTGACTTC.